This passage covers 22 T cell receptor beta chains from one sample sequenced in a study of T cell changes during pregnancy in multiple sclerosis. Generated by immunoSEQ multiplex PCR, the TCRdb table keeps only in-frame clones and is missing some. The sample includes tens of thousands of clones, 91% of them seen just once. The material was PBMCs, obtained in the first trimester of pregnancy. These receptors all come from a female donor in good health, serving as a control in a pregnancy study. Some clones in this sample may be carry-over from other donors' samples.

The chain couples TRBV4-1 to TRBJ2-2; tentative D call: TRBD2 (6 bases). Trimming cost V 4 bases and J 5 bases, with 11 bases left between them. The CDR3 sequence is 14 residues long. The germline CDR1 and CDR2 sequences are MGHRA and YSYEKL. In DNA, the CDR3 is TGCGCCAGCAGCCGGGGGGATGGGACCGGGGAGCTGTTTTTT. It is translated as CASSRGDGTGELFF.

This clone was seen a single time. The J gene is TRBJ2-1, the V gene TRBV27; D is perhaps TRBD1 (5 bases). The germline V gene has CDR1 MNHEY and CDR2 SMNVEV (reference sequence). The CDR3 runs to 16 residues. V was pared by 2 bases and J by 4 bases, with 15 bases between. CDR3 bases: TGTGCCAGCAGTTTAACAGGCCTGGTTTTATACAATGAGCAGTTCTTC. This translates into CASSLTGLVLYNEQFF.

The rearrangement joins TRBV30 to TRBJ1-4, with 7 nucleotides matching TRBD1. Germline V gives CDR1 GTSNPN, CDR2 SVGIG (reference sequence). With V trimmed by 1 base and J by 1 base, 3 bases remained unmatched. This CDR3 contains 15 residues. The CDR3 DNA sequence: TGTGCCTGGAGTGCCGGGACAGTAACTAATGAAAAACTGTTTTTT. This codes for CAWSAGTVTNEKLFF.

The chain employs TRBV6-5 and TRBJ2-1; TRBD1 agrees at 10 bases. The CDR3 sequence is 14 residues long. CDR1 and CDR2 from the germline V gene are MNHEY and SVGAGI. V lost 6 bases to trimming and J lost 7 bases; unmatched junction nucleotides: 6. The CDR3 region has the DNA TGTGCCAGCAGGGACAGGGGGGTTCTGAATGAGCAGTTCTTC. Its translation is CASRDRGVLNEQFF.

This rearrangement joins TRBV7-8 to TRBJ1-4; unclear D gene. V dropped 6 bases and J dropped 0 bases, with 14 bases sitting between them. The CDR3 length is 16 residues. Germline CDR1 reads SGHVS; CDR2 reads FQNEAQ. For the CDR3, the DNA is TGTGCCAGCAGTGCGGGTTCTAGGGCAACTAATGAAAAACTGTTTTTT. Residues: CASSAGSRATNEKLFF.

The chain employs TRBV6-6 and TRBJ1-5; a possible D gene is TRBD1 (6 bases). The CDR3 covers 14 residues. Germline-derived CDR1 and CDR2 are MNHNY and SVGAGI (reference sequence). Trimming took 10 bases from V and 3 from J, leaving 16 bases between them. The CDR3: CATRIGQPNQPQHF. CDR3 bases: TGTGCCACTCGTATTGGACAGCCCAATCAGCCCCAGCATTTT.

The rearrangement links TRBV4-3 to TRBJ2-3; TRBD2 agrees at 8 bases. The germline V gene has CDR1 LGHNA and CDR2 YSLEER. With 1 base clipped from V and 0 bases from J, the junction kept 9 bases outside the gene matches. This CDR3 comprises 18 residues. The CDR3 loop is CASSQGSGGRISTDTQYF. The CDR3 DNA reads TGCGCCAGCAGCCAAGGAAGCGGGGGCCGGATTAGCACAGATACGCAGTATTTT.

This chain uses TRBV18 with TRBJ1-4; D remains unclear. CDR3 length: 14 amino acids. Germline loops: CDR1 KGHSH, CDR2 LQKENI. V shed 6 bases and J shed 2 bases, with 10 bases lying between them. The CDR3, as DNA: TGTGCCAGCTCGCCGACGGGGACTAATGAAAAACTGTTTTTT. It is translated as CASSPTGTNEKLFF.

In this sample, this clone turned up a few times. The V call is TRBV10-3, the J call TRBJ1-1, with TRBD1 matching over 8 bases. Germline V gene sequence: CDR1 ENHRY, CDR2 SYGVKD. Unmatched junction bases numbered 4, after V lost 6 bases and J lost 1 base. The CDR3 covers 14 residues. CDR3 in amino acids: CAISSDRENTEAFF. DNA for the CDR3: TGTGCCATCAGCTCGGACAGGGAGAACACTGAAGCTTTCTTT.

The rearrangement links TRBV4-3 to TRBJ2-7, with D possibly being TRBD2 (5 bases). Trimming cost V 0 bases and J 3 bases, with 15 bases left between them. Germline loops: CDR1 LGHNA, CDR2 YSLEER. CDR3 length equals 16 residues. CDR3 sequence: CASSQESREGFYEQYF. The CDR3 DNA reads as TGCGCCAGCAGCCAAGAAAGTCGGGAAGGCTTCTACGAGCAGTACTTC.

The rearrangement joins TRBV29-1 to TRBJ1-1, with a weak D call TRBD1 (6 bases). The CDR3 contains 12 residues. Trimming took 2 bases from V and 3 from J, leaving 7 bases between them. From germline, CDR1 is SQVTM and CDR2 ANQGSEA. This CDR3 reads CSVETGYTEAFF. CDR3 DNA sequence: TGCAGCGTTGAAACAGGGTACACTGAAGCTTTCTTT.

The chain's CDR3 is CASSSGPETQYF. For the CDR3, the DNA is TGTGCCAGCAGTTCAGGGCCCGAGACCCAGTACTTC. The chain is built from TRBV28 and TRBJ2-5, with D tentatively TRBD1 (5 bases). This CDR3 has 12 residues. Germline CDR1 is MDHEN and CDR2 is SYDVKM. Trimming shortened V by 4 bases and J by 5 bases, and 8 bases separated the two germline ends.

The rearrangement links TRBV7-9 to TRBJ2-1; a possible D gene is TRBD2 (5 bases). V shed 6 bases and J shed 6 bases, with 9 bases lying between them. The CDR3 is made up of 12 amino acids. From germline, CDR1 is SEHNR and CDR2 FQNEAQ (reference sequence). This chain's CDR3 is CASSWLANEQFF. The CDR3 DNA is TGTGCCAGCAGTTGGCTAGCCAATGAGCAGTTCTTC.

The J gene is TRBJ2-1, the V gene TRBV28, with D maybe TRBD1 (6 bases). CDR3 size: 16 residues. Germline V gives CDR1 MDHEN, CDR2 SYDVKM. With 5 bases removed from V and 3 bases from J, the gap between germline ends came to 17 bases. This CDR3 is CASSSRRDTFYNEQFF. As DNA, the CDR3 is TGTGCCAGCAGTAGCCGTCGGGACACCTTCTACAATGAGCAGTTCTTC.

The chain employs TRBV28 and TRBJ2-5; 9 positions match TRBD1. The CDR3 has 13 residues. Germline V gene sequence: CDR1 MDHEN, CDR2 SYDVKM. With 7 bases clipped from V and 6 bases from J, the junction kept 6 bases outside the gene matches. CDR3 amino acids: CASTTGTGKTQYF. CDR3 nucleotides: TGTGCCAGCACTACTGGGACAGGGAAGACCCAGTACTTC. Drawing the rest from reference TRBV28 and TRBJ2-5, the complete variable domain is DVKVTQSSRYLVKRTGEKVFLECVQDMDHENMFWYRQDPGLGLRLIYFSYDVKMKEKGDIPEGYSVSREKKERFSLILESASTNQTSMYLCASTTGTGKTQYFGPGTRLLVL.

The gene calls are TRBV4-1 and TRBJ1-4; no firm D call. There are 14 residues in the CDR3. Looked up from germline, CDR1 is MGHRA and CDR2 is YSYEKL. V was cut by 3 bases and J by 2 bases, with 7 bases left in between. The CDR3 loop reads CASSQRSTNEKLFF. The CDR3 DNA is TGCGCCAGCAGCCAGCGGTCGACTAATGAAAAACTGTTTTTT.

The chain recombines TRBV7-9 with TRBJ2-2; 10 nucleotides align to TRBD2. Trimming at V came to 4 bases and at J to 1 base, leaving 0 bases not matched to a gene. CDR3 size: 15 residues. In germline, CDR1 is SEHNR, CDR2 FQNEAQ (reference sequence). CDR3 amino acids: CASSWTSGNTGELFF. The DNA of the CDR3 is TGTGCCAGCAGCTGGACTAGCGGGAACACCGGGGAGCTGTTTTTT.

The V call is TRBV5-1, the J call TRBJ1-3; 8 nucleotides line up with TRBD1. The V segment lost 4 bases and the J segment 0 bases; nucleotides outside the gene matches: 9. This CDR3 has 17 amino acids. The germline V gene encodes CDR1 SGHRS and CDR2 YFSETQ. CDR3 in DNA: TGCGCCAGCAGCCCAAGTCCCGGGACAGGCTCTGGAAACACCATATATTTT. Translating gives CASSPSPGTGSGNTIYF.

In its sample, this clone was seen a few times. The chain uses TRBV5-1 and TRBJ1-3; tentative D call: TRBD1 (5 bases). Germline V gene lookup returns CDR1 SGHRS and CDR2 YFSETQ. This CDR3 is 14 amino acids long. V was clipped by 7 bases and J by 0 bases, with 11 bases between them. CDR3 in amino acids: CASAPTDSGNTIYF. As DNA, the CDR3 is TGCGCCAGCGCACCGACAGACTCTGGAAACACCATATATTTT.

The rearrangement links TRBV27 to TRBJ1-4; a weak D match, TRBD1 (5 bases). This CDR3 spans 14 amino acids. Germline V gene data show CDR1 as MNHEY and CDR2 as SMNVEV (reference sequence). Between the trimmed V and J ends, which lost 6 bases and 3 bases, there was a span of 11 bases. This CDR3 reads CASSLREANEKLFF. The CDR3 DNA reads TGTGCCAGCAGCCTCAGGGAGGCTAATGAAAAACTGTTTTTT. The whole variable domain, filled in from reference TRBV27 and TRBJ1-4, reads EAQVTQNPRYLITVTGKKLTVTCSQNMNHEYMSWYRQDPGLGLRQIYYSMNVEVTDKGDVPEGYKVSRKEKRNFPLILESPSPNQTSLYFCASSLREANEKLFFGSGTQLSVL.

The J gene is TRBJ1-4, the V gene TRBV7-9, with D perhaps matching TRBD1 (5 bases). Trimming pared 5 bases from V and 6 bases from J, leaving 13 bases between. The germline CDR1 and CDR2 sequences are SEHNR and FQNEAQ (reference sequence). This CDR3 has 14 amino acids. CDR3 in amino acids: CASSEPGVDEKLFF. The CDR3 DNA sequence: TGTGCCAGCAGCGAACCGGGGGTCGATGAAAAACTGTTTTTT.

The chain couples TRBV6-5 to TRBJ1-2; possible D gene TRBD1, 6 bases. The CDR3 consists of 14 residues. The germline CDR1 and CDR2 sequences are MNHEY and SVGAGI. V was pared by 6 bases and J by 6 bases, with 17 bases between. CDR3 nucleotide sequence: TGTGCCAGCAGAGCCTCTGGGGGGGGCGATGGCTACACCTTC. Amino acid sequence: CASRASGGGDGYTF.